This TCR beta chain is from a study of T cell responses to AZD1222 COVID-19 vaccine. Turning to this clone: The antigen is not known.

Findings and caveats of the study: Targeting of unmutated variant regions was reportedly seen in nearly half of spike-specific TCRs. After the peak T cell response, and only then, were repertoires sampled.

CDR1 is SGHVS, CDR2 FNYEAQ, per germline. Trimming removed 4 bases from V and 2 bases from J, with 17 bases in between. The CDR3 runs 16 residues. Libraries were prepared by immunoSEQ multiplex PCR; TCRdb keeps only in-frame clonotypes and omits some of them. The table includes about 150,000 clones, 85% to 90% detected once. This sequence joins TRBV7-6 and TRBJ1-1; weak D call: TRBD1 (6 bases). The specimen comprised peripheral blood, sampled 28 days after the second AZD1222 dose. This receptor was obtained from an adult who received the AZD1222 COVID-19 vaccine. The CDR3 DNA sequence: TGTGCCAGCAGCTCCAAGAGGGGGTCCCAAAACACTGAAGCTTTCTTT. Translated, it gives CASSSKRGSQNTEAFF.